Listed below are T cell receptor beta chains from one sample, sequenced in a study of long-term antiretroviral therapy in people with HIV. Clones were sequenced by immunoSEQ multiplex PCR, and TCRdb holds only the in-frame ones, with some missing. Of about 22,000 clones in the sample, roughly 82% were seen once. The sequences come from unsorted PBMCs, collected roughly 6.2 years after starting antiretroviral therapy. The receptors come from a man between 25 and 39 years old with HIV. Each CDR3 is given with its conserved first and last residue. The D gene is left open where the match is weak. A row's size may be missing; if present it is once, few, many or a size class.

v_gene	d_gene	j_gene	abundance	CDR3aa	CDR3nt
TRBV7-2	.	TRBJ2-7	.	CASSPNYEQYF	TGTGCCAGCAGCCCAAACTACGAGCAGTACTTC
TRBV19	.	TRBJ1-5	.	CASRPANQPQHF	TGTGCCAGTAGGCCAGCAAATCAGCCCCAGCATTTT
TRBV6-5	TRBD2	TRBJ2-5	.	CASSYSGGRGTQYF	TGTGCCAGCAGTTATTCGGGAGGGCGGGGGACCCAGTACTTC
TRBV7-2	.	TRBJ2-7	.	CASSLGATTYEQYF	TGTGCCAGCAGCTTAGGGGCGACGACCTACGAGCAGTACTTC
TRBV5-3	.	TRBJ2-1	few	CARSAEGDEQFF	TGTGCCAGAAGCGCCGAGGGAGATGAGCAGTTCTTC
TRBV6-1	TRBD1	TRBJ1-5	.	CASRQGFNQPQHF	TGTGCCAGCCGACAGGGTTTCAATCAGCCCCAGCATTTT
TRBV6-4	TRBD2	TRBJ2-3	.	CASSDLTSGGTDTQYF	TGTGCCAGCAGTGACCTGACTAGCGGTGGCACAGATACGCAGTATTTT
TRBV7-2	.	TRBJ1-1	.	CASSLRGGVGTEAFF	TGTGCCAGCAGCCTACGTGGGGGTGTGGGTACTGAAGCTTTCTTT
TRBV4-3	TRBD2	TRBJ2-1	.	CASSQYLLAGGLNEQFF	TGCGCCAGCAGCCAGTACCTCCTAGCGGGGGGATTAAATGAGCAGTTCTTC
TRBV27	.	TRBJ2-5	.	CASSLTSSVQTQYF	TGTGCCAGCAGTTTAACTAGCTCGGTACAGACCCAGTACTTC
TRBV5-6	.	TRBJ1-3	.	CASSLRSPAGNTIYF	TGTGCCAGCAGCTTGAGATCTCCCGCTGGAAACACCATATATTTT
TRBV7-9	TRBD1	TRBJ2-6	.	CASSLRDSRNSGANVLTF	TGTGCCAGCAGCTTGAGGGACAGCAGAAACTCTGGGGCCAACGTCCTGACTTTC
TRBV27	TRBD1	TRBJ1-5	medium-sized	CASSLSVGGGQPQHF	TGTGCCAGCAGTTTATCGGTAGGGGGCGGTCAGCCCCAGCATTTT
TRBV2	.	TRBJ2-6	.	CASSVGRKSGANVLTF	TGTGCCAGCAGTGTAGGGCGCAAGTCCGGGGCCAACGTCCTGACTTTC
TRBV5-1	TRBD1	TRBJ2-7	.	CASSRDSYEQYF	TGCGCCAGCAGCCGGGACAGTTACGAGCAGTACTTC
TRBV2	TRBD2	TRBJ2-5	.	CASRGMDGGVQETQYF	TGTGCCAGCAGGGGTATGGACGGGGGGGTTCAAGAGACCCAGTACTTC
TRBV6-1	TRBD2	TRBJ2-7	.	CASRNPGAGGYEQYF	TGTGCCAGCAGGAATCCAGGGGCGGGAGGCTACGAGCAGTACTTC
TRBV19	.	TRBJ2-7	.	CASSIRGRGSSYEQYF	TGTGCCAGTAGTATTCGGGGTCGGGGGTCGTCCTACGAGCAGTACTTC
TRBV10-1	TRBD1	TRBJ2-2	.	CASSEGPHGQAANTGELFF	TGCGCCAGCAGTGAGGGGCCCCACGGACAGGCAGCGAACACCGGGGAGCTGTTTTTT
TRBV27	TRBD2	TRBJ2-1	.	CASSLYASGRATDEQFF	TGTGCCAGCAGTTTATACGCTAGCGGGAGGGCCACCGATGAGCAGTTCTTC
TRBV7-2	TRBD2	TRBJ2-3	.	CASSLASREIGNTQYF	TGTGCCAGCAGCTTGGCCTCGCGGGAGATTGGAAATACGCAGTATTTT
TRBV7-6	.	TRBJ2-7	few	CASSLADTYEQYF	TGTGCCAGCAGCTTAGCTGATACCTACGAGCAGTACTTC
TRBV5-4	TRBD2	TRBJ2-1	.	CASSWGTSGEVGQFF	TGTGCCAGCAGCTGGGGGACTAGCGGGGAGGTTGGGCAGTTCTTC
TRBV6-5	.	TRBJ1-1	once	CASTKTGIITEAFF	TGTGCCAGCACCAAAACAGGGATTATCACTGAAGCTTTCTTT
TRBV6-1	TRBD2	TRBJ2-7	.	CASSVSGGHAYEQYF	TGTGCCAGCAGTGTAAGCGGGGGACACGCCTACGAGCAGTACTTC
TRBV2	.	TRBJ1-1	.	CASMVLANTEAFF	TGTGCCAGCATGGTACTCGCGAACACTGAAGCTTTCTTT
TRBV19	.	TRBJ1-1	.	CASSMGRRDTEAFF	TGTGCCAGTAGTATGGGCCGGAGGGACACTGAAGCTTTCTTT
TRBV7-2	TRBD1	TRBJ2-2	.	CASSLDRGPETTGELFF	TGTGCCAGCAGCTTAGACAGGGGCCCTGAGACCACCGGGGAGCTGTTTTTT
TRBV30	.	TRBJ1-6	.	CAWRAGTGGSPLHF	TGTGCCTGGAGGGCCGGGACCGGAGGTTCACCCCTCCACTTT
TRBV4-2	.	TRBJ1-2	.	CASSQDLGGVNYGYTF	TGTGCCAGCAGCCAAGATTTGGGGGGAGTGAACTATGGCTACACCTTC
TRBV28	.	TRBJ1-2	.	CASSLWGANNYGYTF	TGTGCCAGCAGTTTGTGGGGGGCCAATAACTATGGCTACACCTTC
TRBV11-2	.	TRBJ2-7	.	CASSHPQARGNEQYF	TGTGCCAGCAGCCACCCTCAGGCCAGGGGCAACGAGCAGTACTTC
TRBV19	TRBD1	TRBJ2-7	few	CASAGGAGPYEQYF	TGTGCCTCAGCAGGGGGCGCTGGGCCATACGAGCAGTACTTC
TRBV7-9	TRBD2	TRBJ2-1	.	CASSFGGSGGNEQFF	TGTGCCAGCAGCTTCGGCGGGAGTGGAGGGAATGAGCAGTTCTTC
TRBV18	.	TRBJ1-2	.	CASSPRQGGSYGYTF	TGTGCCAGCTCACCACGGCAGGGAGGGAGCTATGGCTACACCTTC
TRBV4-3	.	TRBJ2-7	.	CASSQDRGTLGQYF	TGCGCCAGCAGCCAAGATCGGGGAACCCTAGGGCAGTACTTC
TRBV6-1	TRBD1	TRBJ1-4	.	CASSEEGQGREKLFF	TGTGCCAGCAGTGAAGAGGGACAGGGACGTGAAAAACTGTTTTTT